These 28 T cell receptor beta chains originate from one sample sequenced in a study of shared clonotypes between healthy human individuals. The data were produced by immunoSEQ multiplex PCR, yet TCRdb's version contains in-frame clones alone and is incomplete. This sample has roughly 640,000 clones; approximately 79% occur once, and the top ten carry 1.5% to 2%. Sequencing was done on a sample of memory CD4+ T cells sorted from blood. Subset described: CD45RA-negative fraction. These receptor sequences come from a woman in her twenties or thirties in good health.

This clone was detected many times. This chain uses TRBV19 with TRBJ2-7, with 12 nucleotides matching TRBD2. J lost 4 bases, V lost 4 bases, and 8 bases had no gene match. The CDR3 extends over 16 amino acids. From germline, CDR1 is LNHDA and CDR2 SQIVND (reference sequence). DNA of the CDR3: TGTGCCAGTAGTAGGATCCTAGCGGGAGGGCGATACGAGCAGTACTTC. Protein sequence: CASSRILAGGRYEQYF.

This chain joins TRBV27 and TRBJ2-5; 9 nucleotides match TRBD2. J gave up 4 bases and V 7 bases, and 4 bases lay outside the gene matches. Germline CDR1 reads MNHEY; CDR2 reads SMNVEV (reference sequence). This CDR3 is built from 13 residues. CDR3 region: CASISGRGETQYF. In DNA, the CDR3 is TGTGCCAGCATTAGCGGGAGAGGAGAGACCCAGTACTTC.

There are a few counts of this clone. The chain combines TRBV7-3 with TRBJ2-1, with a tentative D call TRBD1 (5 bases). Looked up from germline, CDR1 is SGHTA and CDR2 is FQGTGA. The CDR3 has 16 amino acids. Trimming stripped 5 bases from V and 0 bases from J, with 14 bases between. The DNA for the CDR3 is TGTGCCAGCAGCGCAAAGGGGCGAAGCTCCTACAATGAGCAGTTCTTC. Encoded protein: CASSAKGRSSYNEQFF.

This chain joins TRBV19 and TRBJ2-3; the D is unclear. The CDR3 totals 13 residues. The V end was cut by 3 bases, the J end by 5 bases, with 9 bases between. CDR1 and CDR2 (germline): LNHDA, SQIVND (reference sequence). The CDR3 nucleotides read TGTGCCAGTAGTATGAACTGGGGAGATACGCAGTATTTT. Residues: CASSMNWGDTQYF.

This chain uses TRBV28 with TRBJ1-2; the D is unclear. CDR3 length equals 13 residues. Germline assignment: CDR1 MDHEN and CDR2 SYDVKM. V lost 5 bases and J lost 8, with 15 bases in between. CDR3 coding DNA: TGTGCCAGCAGTCTAGACGGGTTGGTCGGCTACACCTTC. Encoded protein: CASSLDGLVGYTF.

For this clone: One junction end does not reproduce the germline sequence, and a read error may be involved. The chain recombines TRBV6-1 with TRBJ1-4; 10 bases agree with TRBD1. There are 16 residues in the CDR3. From germline, CDR1 is MNHNS and CDR2 SASEGT. The CDR3 DNA reads TGTGCCAGCGGGGAAGACAGGGGGCCAACAAATGAAAAACTGTTTTTT. Its translation: CASGEDRGPTNEKLFF.

Notes on this clone: Other DNA sequences in the same sample also yield this CDR3. The chain joins TRBV19 to TRBJ1-2, with 8 bases fitting TRBD1. Per germline, CDR1 LNHDA and CDR2 SQIVND (reference sequence). V shed 3 bases and J 8 bases; nucleotides not matched to a gene: 8. The CDR3 has 14 residues. The CDR3 protein is CASSILQGVGGYTF. CDR3 coding DNA: TGTGCCAGTAGTATCCTACAGGGGGTAGGCGGCTACACCTTC. Full variable domain (outside the CDR3, taken from reference TRBV19 and TRBJ1-2): DGGITQSPKYLFRKEGQNVTLSCEQNLNHDAMYWYRQDPGQGLRLIYYSQIVNDFQKGDIAEGYSVSREKKESFPLTVTSAQKNPTAFYLCASSILQGVGGYTFGSGTRLTVV.

The chain links TRBV20-1 to TRBJ1-2; no reliable D call. Trimming took 6 bases from V and 7 from J, leaving 12 bases between them. The CDR3 is 11 amino acids. CDR1 and CDR2 from the germline V gene are DFQATT and SNEGSKA (reference sequence). The CDR3 nucleotides read TGCAGTGCGAGCGGAGTCTCTGGCTACACCTTC. Its protein product is CSASGVSGYTF.

V usage is TRBV5-6 and J usage is TRBJ1-2; a possible D gene is TRBD1 (5 bases). From germline, CDR1 is SGHDT and CDR2 YYEEEE. The length of the CDR3 is 14 residues. V was shortened by 4 bases and J by 2 bases, with 12 bases between the two germline ends. The DNA of the CDR3 is TGTGCCAGCAGCCCCTACGACAGAAACTATGGCTACACCTTC. Amino acids: CASSPYDRNYGYTF.

This sequence joins TRBV19 and TRBJ2-7; 9 bases align to TRBD1. Germline-derived CDR1 and CDR2 are LNHDA and SQIVND (reference sequence). V lost 4 bases and J lost 4; bases outside the gene matches: 5. The CDR3 loop spans 14 amino acids. This chain's CDR3 is CASSTTGGWYEQYF. The CDR3 nucleotides read TGTGCCAGTAGTACGACAGGGGGTTGGTACGAGCAGTACTTC.

The CDR3 spells CASRLAGAPGEQYF. In DNA, the CDR3 is TGTGCCAGTAGACTAGCGGGAGCTCCGGGGGAGCAGTACTTC. V and J are TRBV19 and TRBJ2-7; 11 bases align to TRBD2. The V and J ends lost 6 bases and 7 bases, in that order; junction bases with no gene match: 8. CDR1 is LNHDA and CDR2 is SQIVND in the germline V gene (reference sequence). The CDR3 runs to 14 residues.

This clone was picked up one time. The chain carries TRBV2 and TRBJ2-7; D may be TRBD2 (6 bases). Germline V lookup: CDR1 SNHLY, CDR2 FYNNEI. Trimming took 2 bases from V and 2 from J, leaving 16 bases between them. The CDR3 has 16 residues. The CDR3 DNA follows: TGTGCCAGCAGTGAATCTGGGCGGGGCTACCCCTACGAGCAGTACTTC. Amino acids: CASSESGRGYPYEQYF.

The V gene is TRBV5-1, the J gene TRBJ1-4; possibly TRBD1 for D (5 bases). Trimming pared 2 bases from V and 5 bases from J, leaving 10 bases between. This CDR3 is 14 amino acids long. Germline V gene data show CDR1 as SGHRS and CDR2 as YFSETQ. The CDR3 is CASSLGEMNEKLFF. The DNA for the CDR3 is TGCGCCAGCAGCTTAGGGGAAATGAATGAAAAACTGTTTTTT.

This chain connects TRBV14 to TRBJ2-1; possibly TRBD1 for D (6 bases). Looked up from germline, CDR1 is SGHDN and CDR2 is FVKESK. The length of the CDR3 is 14 residues. V was cut by 4 bases and J by 3 bases, with 10 bases left in between. The CDR3 nucleotides are TGTGCCAGCAGCCCTGGGACATTCTACAATGAGCAGTTCTTC. Protein sequence: CASSPGTFYNEQFF.

V and J are TRBV5-4 and TRBJ1-1; 7 bases are a match to TRBD1. The CDR3 extends over 14 amino acids. Germline values: CDR1 SGHNT, CDR2 YYREEE (reference sequence). V shed 4 bases, J shed 5 bases, and the junction held 8 bases outside the gene matches. CDR3 sequence (DNA): TGTGCCAGCAGCCAGAACAGGGGTGGGACTGAAGCTTTCTTT. Protein product: CASSQNRGGTEAFF.

The chain employs TRBV18 and TRBJ2-5; the match to TRBD1 covers 9 bases. Germline trimming cut 3 bases from V and 9 bases from J; bases unmatched to any gene: 11. CDR3 length equals 15 residues. Looked up from germline, CDR1 is KGHSH and CDR2 is LQKENI. The CDR3 spells CASSPEDRGIIAQYF. The CDR3 bases are TGTGCCAGCTCACCGGAGGACAGGGGAATAATAGCCCAGTACTTC. Using reference TRBV18 and TRBJ2-5 for the parts outside the CDR3, the full variable domain is NAGVMQNPRHLVRRRGQEARLRCSPMKGHSHVYWYRQLPEEGLKFMVYLQKENIIDESGMPKERFSAEFPKEGPSILRIQQVVRGDSAAYFCASSPEDRGIIAQYFGPGTRLLVL.

This sequence joins TRBV7-2 and TRBJ2-5; the D gene is possibly TRBD1 (5 bases). There are 14 residues in the CDR3. V lost 5 bases to trimming and J lost 3 bases, with 13 bases between them. From germline, CDR1 is SGHTA and CDR2 FQGNSA. The chain's CDR3 is CASSLGVAEETQYF. Written as DNA, the CDR3 is TGTGCCAGCAGCCTAGGGGTGGCGGAAGAGACCCAGTACTTC.

This chain links TRBV19 with TRBJ1-4; D possibly corresponds to TRBD1 (6 bases). The germline V and J ends were trimmed by 4 bases and 5 bases, with 14 bases remaining between them. The CDR3 covers 15 residues. CDR1 is LNHDA and CDR2 is SQIVND in the germline V gene (reference sequence). The CDR3 sequence: CASSTWYRENEKLFF. Here the CDR3 DNA reads TGTGCCAGTAGTACCTGGTACAGGGAAAATGAAAAACTGTTTTTT.

Worth noting for this clone: Other DNA sequences from this sample encode an identical CDR3 as well. The DNA for the CDR3 is TGTGCCAGCAGCCGGGACAGGGAAGAGACCCAGTACTTC. It encodes CASSRDREETQYF. The rearrangement joins TRBV7-7 to TRBJ2-5; 9 bases line up with TRBD1. CDR1 is SSHAT and CDR2 is FNYEAQ in the germline V gene (reference sequence). V lost 5 bases, J lost 3 bases, and 1 base stayed unmatched. This CDR3 region has 13 residues.

As concerns this clone: Other DNA sequences from this sample encode an identical CDR3 as well. The rearrangement links TRBV30 to TRBJ1-3; D is ambiguous. Trimming took off 3 bases at V and 0 bases at J, with 6 bases between the two ends. The CDR3 covers 13 residues. Germline V gene lookup returns CDR1 GTSNPN and CDR2 SVGIG (reference sequence). The CDR3 region has the DNA TGTGCCTGGAGCGTCATCTCTGGAAACACCATATATTTT. It specifies CAWSVISGNTIYF.

The V gene is TRBV2, the J gene TRBJ1-5; D not certain. The ends were cut back, 7 bases at V and 7 bases at J, with 17 bases in the middle. Germline lookup yields CDR1 SNHLY and CDR2 FYNNEI. CDR3 length: 14 residues. CDR3 bases: TGTGCCAGCATTCGGAACTCGGGTGACCAGCCCCAGCATTTT. Amino acids: CASIRNSGDQPQHF.

The rearrangement uses TRBV6-1 and TRBJ2-7; 8 positions agree with TRBD2. With 6 bases clipped from V and 2 bases from J, the junction kept 3 bases outside the gene matches. Germline V gene lookup returns CDR1 MNHNS and CDR2 SASEGT. This CDR3 spans 13 amino acids. CDR3 residues: CASRAGDPYEQYF. In nucleotides, the CDR3 is TGTGCCAGCAGAGCGGGGGACCCCTACGAGCAGTACTTC.

The chain employs TRBV11-2 and TRBJ2-1; 10 bases map to TRBD1. The V gene end was trimmed by 6 bases and the J gene end by 5 bases; junction bases not matched to a gene: 10. The germline V gene has CDR1 SGHAT and CDR2 FQNNGV. This CDR3 is built from 16 residues. CDR3 residues: CASSLIRDRGNNEQFF. CDR3 in DNA: TGTGCCAGCAGTCTCATCCGGGACAGGGGAAACAATGAGCAGTTCTTC.

This clone was counted between two and nine times. The chain combines TRBV2 with TRBJ2-6, with unresolved D. The germline V gene has CDR1 SNHLY and CDR2 FYNNEI. There are 16 residues in the CDR3. V gave up 6 bases and J gave up 1 base, with 13 bases separating them. As DNA, the CDR3 is TGTGCCAGCAGGGATACAAAAGGGTCTGGGGCCAACGTCCTGACTTTC. Translation: CASRDTKGSGANVLTF.

J is TRBJ2-3 and V is TRBV4-2; the D gene is possibly TRBD1 (6 bases). Trimming shortened V by 0 bases and J by 2 bases, and 15 bases separated the two germline ends. This CDR3 is 17 amino acids long. CDR1 and CDR2 from the germline V gene are LGHNA and YNFKEQ. The chain's CDR3 is CASSQEPGHGNTDTQYF. DNA for the CDR3: TGTGCCAGCAGCCAAGAGCCGGGACACGGAAACACAGATACGCAGTATTTT.

The CDR3 region is CASSSGLGTGELFF. DNA for the CDR3: TGTGCCAGCAGCTCCGGACTAGGAACCGGGGAGCTGTTTTTT. The rearrangement links TRBV11-2 to TRBJ2-2; 7 bases agree with TRBD2. CDR1 SGHAT and CDR2 FQNNGV come from the germline V gene. Germline trimming cut 4 bases from V and 5 bases from J; bases unmatched to any gene: 4. The CDR3 spans 14 residues.

The chain joins TRBV6-1 to TRBJ2-1; the D gene could be TRBD1 or TRBD2 (6 bases each). Trimming cost V 7 bases and J 8 bases, with 21 bases left between them. This CDR3 region has 15 residues. The V gene's germline CDR1 is MNHNS and CDR2 SASEGT. The CDR3 DNA sequence: TGTGCCAGCACCCTGGGGGGCATGGGGATACATGAGCAGTTCTTC. Translated: CASTLGGMGIHEQFF.

At least ten counts were recorded for this clone. The chain links TRBV28 to TRBJ2-3; the D gene is possibly TRBD2 (5 bases). V was clipped by 3 bases and J by 3 bases, with 7 bases between them. Per the germline V gene, CDR1 is MDHEN and CDR2 is SYDVKM. This CDR3 has 13 amino acids. The chain's CDR3 is CASSLERTDTQYF. The CDR3 bases are TGTGCCAGCAGTTTGGAGCGGACAGATACGCAGTATTTT.